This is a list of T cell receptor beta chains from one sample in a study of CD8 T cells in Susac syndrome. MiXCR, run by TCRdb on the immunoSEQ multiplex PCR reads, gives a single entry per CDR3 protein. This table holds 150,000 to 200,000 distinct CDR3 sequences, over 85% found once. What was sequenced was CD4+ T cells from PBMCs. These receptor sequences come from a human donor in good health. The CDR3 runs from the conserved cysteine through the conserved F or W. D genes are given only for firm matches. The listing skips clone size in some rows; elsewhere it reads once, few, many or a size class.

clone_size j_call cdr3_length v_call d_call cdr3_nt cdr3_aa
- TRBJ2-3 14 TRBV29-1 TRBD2 TGCAGCGTTGAGATTAGCGGGGGGGTCCTGGCGCAGTATTTT CSVEISGGVLAQYF
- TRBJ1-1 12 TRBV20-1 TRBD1 TGCAGTGCTGGACAGGGTGGGTCTGAAGCTTTCTTT CSAGQGGSEAFF
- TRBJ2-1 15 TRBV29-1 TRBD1 TGCAGCGTGGAGGGACAGGGGGCATTCTACAATGAGCAGTTCTTC CSVEGQGAFYNEQFF
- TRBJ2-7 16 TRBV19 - TGTGCCAGTAGTGGGGGAGCCCTCAGGAGCTCCTACGAGCAGTACTTC CASSGGALRSSYEQYF
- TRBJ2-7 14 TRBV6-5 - TGTGCCAGCAGGGGCGCGGTGCCATCCTACGAGCAGTACTTC CASRGAVPSYEQYF
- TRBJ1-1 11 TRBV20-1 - TGCAGTGCTAGATTGAACACTGAAGCTTTCTTT CSARLNTEAFF
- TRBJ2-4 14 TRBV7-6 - TGTGCCAGCAGCCATGGACCGGTCAAAAACATTCAGTACTTC CASSHGPVKNIQYF
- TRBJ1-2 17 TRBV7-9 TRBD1 TGTGCCAGCAGTAGTGAGGGGGCGCGGCAAGCTAACTATGGCTACACCTTC CASSSEGARQANYGYTF
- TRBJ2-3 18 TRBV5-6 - TGTGCCAGCAGCTTGGAAAGGACCAGGGGGGGCTTTACAGATACGCAGTATTTT CASSLERTRGGFTDTQYF
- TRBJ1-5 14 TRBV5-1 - TGCGCCAGCAGCTTGGAAAGCTTCAATCAGCCCCAGCATTTT CASSLESFNQPQHF
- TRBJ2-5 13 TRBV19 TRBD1 TGTGCCAGTAGTACTACAGGGGGAGGGACCCAGTACTTC CASSTTGGGTQYF
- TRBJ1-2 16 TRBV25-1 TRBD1 TGTGCCAGCAGTGAATATATGGAGACAGGGGCTGGGGGCTACACCTTC CASSEYMETGAGGYTF
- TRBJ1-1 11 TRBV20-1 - TGCAGTGCTAGACCAAACACTGAAGCTTTCTTT CSARPNTEAFF
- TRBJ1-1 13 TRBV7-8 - TGTGCCAGCAGCTTAGCGAAGAACACTGAAGCTTTCTTT CASSLAKNTEAFF
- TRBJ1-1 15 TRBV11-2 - TGTGCCAGCAGCTTAGAAGGACGACTGAACACTGAAGCTTTCTTT CASSLEGRLNTEAFF
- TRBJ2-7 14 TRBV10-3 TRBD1 TGTGCCATCAATCCGGGACAGGGGCATTACGAGCAGTACTTC CAINPGQGHYEQYF
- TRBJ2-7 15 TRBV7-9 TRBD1 TGTGCCAGCAGCTACCCCGGGACAGTCTCCTACGAGCAGTACTTC CASSYPGTVSYEQYF
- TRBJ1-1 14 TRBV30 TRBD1 TGTGCCTGGAGTTTGGACAGGGTCACCACTGAAGCTTTCTTT CAWSLDRVTTEAFF
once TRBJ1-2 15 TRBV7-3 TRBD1 TGTGCCAGCAGGCTAGACAGGGGGCGCTTCTATGGCTACACCTTC CASRLDRGRFYGYTF
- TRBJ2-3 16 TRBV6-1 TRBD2 TGTGCCAGCAGTAGGACTAGCGGGGGGGCCACAGATACGCAGTATTTT CASSRTSGGATDTQYF
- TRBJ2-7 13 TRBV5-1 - TGCGCCAGCAGCTTGAGCACCTTATACGAGCAGTACTTC CASSLSTLYEQYF
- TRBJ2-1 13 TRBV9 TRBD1 TGTGCCAGCAGCACCTGGGACAGGGATGAGCAGTTCTTC CASSTWDRDEQFF
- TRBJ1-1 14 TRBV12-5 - TGTGCTAGTGGCTTAGGCAGACTGAACACTGAAGCTTTCTTT CASGLGRLNTEAFF
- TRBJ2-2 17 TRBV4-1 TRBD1 TGCGCCAGCAGCCAAAACCCCTGGGACAGAGACACCGGGGAGCTGTTTTTT CASSQNPWDRDTGELFF
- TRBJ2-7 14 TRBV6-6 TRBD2 TGTGCCAGCAGTTCTACAGTCCCGGGAGGCGAGCAGTACTTC CASSSTVPGGEQYF
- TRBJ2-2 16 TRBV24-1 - TGTGCCACCAGTGACACCCCCTCGACGAGTACCGGGGAGCTGTTTTTT CATSDTPSTSTGELFF
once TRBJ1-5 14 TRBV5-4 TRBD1 TGTGCCAGCAGCTTAGGGTTACAGGGGCAACCCCAGCATTTT CASSLGLQGQPQHF
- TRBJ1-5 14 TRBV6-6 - TGTGCTACCTCCGGTGGCATGGGCAATCAGCCCCAGCATTTT CATSGGMGNQPQHF
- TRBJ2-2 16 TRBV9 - TGTGCCAGCAGCGGCGCCTCGGGCCTAAACACCGGGGAGCTGTTTTTT CASSGASGLNTGELFF
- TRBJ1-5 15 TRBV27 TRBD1 TGTGCCAGCAGTCTAAGGGGACAGCGCAATCAGCCCCAGCATTTT CASSLRGQRNQPQHF
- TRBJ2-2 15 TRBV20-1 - TGCAGTGCTGCGATTTCGAGTCCGACCACCGGGGAGCTGTTTTTT CSAAISSPTTGELFF
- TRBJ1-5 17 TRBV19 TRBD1 TGTGCCAGTAGTCCAAGAAGACAGGGGCCAAGCAATCAGCCCCAGCATTTT CASSPRRQGPSNQPQHF
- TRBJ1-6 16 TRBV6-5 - TGTGCCAGCAGTTACTCGTGGACGGGCGGGAATTCACCCCTCCACTTT CASSYSWTGGNSPLHF
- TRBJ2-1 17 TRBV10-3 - TGTGCCATCAGTGAGTCGAGAGGGGACCGGATCTACAATGAGCAGTTCTTC CAISESRGDRIYNEQFF
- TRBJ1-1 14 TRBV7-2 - TGTGCCAGCAGACCTGGGGGGGCAGTCACTGAAGCTTTCTTT CASRPGGAVTEAFF
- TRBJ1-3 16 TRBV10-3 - TGTGCCATCAGTAACCCCGGGGCCAGCTCTGAAAACACCATATATTTT CAISNPGASSENTIYF
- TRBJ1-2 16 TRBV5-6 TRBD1 TGTGCCAGCAGCCGGGGACAGGGAAATCTGAACTATGGCTACACCTTC CASSRGQGNLNYGYTF
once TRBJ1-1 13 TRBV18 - TGTGCCAGCTCACCACCGGATAGGACTGAAGCTTTCTTT CASSPPDRTEAFF
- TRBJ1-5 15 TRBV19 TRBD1 TGTGCCAGTAGATACCGGGACAGGCCAAATCAGCCCCAGCATTTT CASRYRDRPNQPQHF
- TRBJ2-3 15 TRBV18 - TGTGCCAGCTCACCAGAAACCCTTAGCACAGATACGCAGTATTTT CASSPETLSTDTQYF
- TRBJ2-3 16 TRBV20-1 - TGCAGTGCTAGAGAGTTAGGCCAGGGGTGGACAGATACGCAGTATTTT CSARELGQGWTDTQYF
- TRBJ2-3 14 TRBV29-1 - TGCAGCGTTGATTCTGGGACGTCCACAGATACGCAGTATTTT CSVDSGTSTDTQYF
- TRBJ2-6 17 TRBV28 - TGTGCCAGCACTCCCGCGGTCGGCGGCGCTGGGGCCAACGTCCTGACTTTC CASTPAVGGAGANVLTF
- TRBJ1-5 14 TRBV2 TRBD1 TGTGCCAGCAGTCGGACAGGTACCAATCAGCCCCAGCATTTT CASSRTGTNQPQHF
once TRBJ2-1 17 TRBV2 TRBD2 TGTGCCAACAGTGGAACTAGCGATAGAGAATCCTACAATGAGCAGTTCTTC CANSGTSDRESYNEQFF
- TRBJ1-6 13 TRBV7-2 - TGTGCCAGCAGGACGGTTGGCAATTCACCCCTCCACTTT CASRTVGNSPLHF
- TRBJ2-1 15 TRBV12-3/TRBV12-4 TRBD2 TGTGCCAGCACCACTACCGGGACTATCTTCAGTGAGCAGTTCTTC CASTTTGTIFSEQFF
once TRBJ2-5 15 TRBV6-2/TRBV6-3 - TGTGCCAGCAGTCGCCGGGACGTAACTTGGGAGACCCAGTACTTC CASSRRDVTWETQYF
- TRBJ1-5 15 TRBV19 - TGTGCCAGTAGTCCGACAGTAGTGAACAATCAGCCCCAGCATTTT CASSPTVVNNQPQHF
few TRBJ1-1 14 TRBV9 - TGTGCCAGCAGCGCAGACGGCTATACCACTGAAGCTTTCTTT CASSADGYTTEAFF
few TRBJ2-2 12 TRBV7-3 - TGTGCCAGCAGCTTAAGTACCGGGGAGCTGTTTTTT CASSLSTGELFF
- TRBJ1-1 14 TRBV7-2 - TGTGCCAGCAGCTTAGCATCCGTTGGGCGGAAAGCTTTCTTT CASSLASVGRKAFF
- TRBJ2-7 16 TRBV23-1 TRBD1 TGCGCCAGCAGTCAACCGGGACAGGGGAAAACCTACGAGCAGTACTTC CASSQPGQGKTYEQYF
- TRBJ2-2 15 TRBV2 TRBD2 TGTGCCAGCAGGGCCGGACTAGCGGGCGCCGGGGAGCTGTTTTTT CASRAGLAGAGELFF
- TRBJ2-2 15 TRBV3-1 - TGTGCCAGCAGCCAAGTAACCCTTTCGGGGGTTGGGCTGTTTTTT CASSQVTLSGVGLFF
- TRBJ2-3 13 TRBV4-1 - TGCGCCAGCAGCCAATCAAGCACAGATACGCAGTATTTT CASSQSSTDTQYF
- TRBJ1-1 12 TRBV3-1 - TGTGCCAGCAGCCAAGACAACACTGAAGCTTTCTTT CASSQDNTEAFF